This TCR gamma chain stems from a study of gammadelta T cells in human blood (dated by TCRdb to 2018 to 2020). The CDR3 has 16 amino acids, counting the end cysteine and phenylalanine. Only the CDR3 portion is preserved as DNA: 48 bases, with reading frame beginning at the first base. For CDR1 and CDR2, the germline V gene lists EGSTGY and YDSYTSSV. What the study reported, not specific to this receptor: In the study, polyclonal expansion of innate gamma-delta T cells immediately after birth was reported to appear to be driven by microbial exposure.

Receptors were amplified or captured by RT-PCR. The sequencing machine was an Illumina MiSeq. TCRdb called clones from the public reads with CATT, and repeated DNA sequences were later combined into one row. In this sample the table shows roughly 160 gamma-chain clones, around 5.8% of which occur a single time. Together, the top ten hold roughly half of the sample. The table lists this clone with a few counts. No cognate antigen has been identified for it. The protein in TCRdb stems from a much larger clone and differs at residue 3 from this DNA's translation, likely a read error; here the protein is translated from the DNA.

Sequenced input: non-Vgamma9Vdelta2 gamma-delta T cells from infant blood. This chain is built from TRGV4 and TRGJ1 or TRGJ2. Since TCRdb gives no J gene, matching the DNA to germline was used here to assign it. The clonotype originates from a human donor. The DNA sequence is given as TGTGCCGCCTGGGATGGGCCTTTCCAATTTTATTATAAGAAACTCTTT. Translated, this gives CAAWDGPFQFYYKKLF.